This T cell receptor beta chain stems from a study of cytomegalovirus exposure and HLA in healthy donors. Findings and limits, study-wide: Being productive about 90% or about 30% of the time was typical of most TCR beta V segments in an earlier analysis. Overall, approximately 150 TCR beta chains were annotated as cytomegalovirus-associated.

Notes on this clone: Its antigen remains unidentified.

The V gene's germline CDR1 is MDHEN and CDR2 SYDVKM. V trimming: 5 bases; J trimming: 0 bases; junction bases outside the gene matches: 2. CDR3 length: 14 residues. The primer mix had 60 Vbeta and 13 Jbeta primers. In the original workflow: Unique TCR beta chains numbered 80 million to 95 million in a later analysis, with roughly 11 million shared. Profiling relied on immunoSEQ multiplex PCR, and the TCRdb table lists in-frame clones only, not all of them. For V, J and clone size, that table is used; D and trimming come from the DNA. Of around 180,000 clones in the sample, 82% were seen once. This clonotype was obtained from a woman between 45 and 65 years old in good health and CMV-seronegative. Sequences were obtained from PBMCs. The chain recombines TRBV28 with TRBJ1-1, with 8 bases aligning to TRBD1. In DNA form, the CDR3 reads TGTGCCAGCAGTGGACAGGGCCTGAACACTGAAGCTTTCTTT. This gives the protein CASSGQGLNTEAFF.